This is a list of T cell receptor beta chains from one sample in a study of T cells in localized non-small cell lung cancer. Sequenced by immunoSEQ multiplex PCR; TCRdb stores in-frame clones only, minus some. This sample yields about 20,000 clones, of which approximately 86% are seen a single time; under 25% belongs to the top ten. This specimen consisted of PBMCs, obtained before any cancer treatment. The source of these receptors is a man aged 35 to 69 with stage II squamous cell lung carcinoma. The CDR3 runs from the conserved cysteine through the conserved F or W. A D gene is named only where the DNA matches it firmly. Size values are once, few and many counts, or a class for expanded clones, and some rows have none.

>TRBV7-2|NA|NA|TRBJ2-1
TGTGCCAGCAGCTTCCGGGACTTCCCCGCCTATGAGCAGTTCTTC
CASSFRDFPAYEQFF
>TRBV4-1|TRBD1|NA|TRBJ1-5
TGCGCCAGCAGCCAACTTGGACAGGACAATCAGCCCCAGCATTTT
CASSQLGQDNQPQHF
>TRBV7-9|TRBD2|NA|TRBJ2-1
TGTGCCAGCAGCCCAACTAGCGGGGCAAACTACAATGAGCAGTTCTTC
CASSPTSGANYNEQFF
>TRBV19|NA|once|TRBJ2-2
TGTGCCACCACGAGAGGGTGGGAGGCCGGGGAGCTGTTTTTT
CATTRGWEAGELFF
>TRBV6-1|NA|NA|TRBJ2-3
TGTGCCAGCAGTTCTGTAGATACGCAGTATTTT
CASSSVDTQYF
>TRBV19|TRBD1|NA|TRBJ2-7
TGTGCCAGTAGTAGGGGGACAGGTTCCTACGAGCAGTACTTC
CASSRGTGSYEQYF
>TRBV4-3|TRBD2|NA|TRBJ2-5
TGCGCCAGCAGCCAAGCTTGGCGGGGGGGCCAAGAGACCCAGTACTTC
CASSQAWRGGQETQYF
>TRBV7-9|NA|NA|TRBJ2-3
TGTGCCAGCAGCCAAACAGTACGGGCAGATACGCAGTATTTT
CASSQTVRADTQYF
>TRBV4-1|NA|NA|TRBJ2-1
TGCGCCAGCAGCCAAGAGGAGTGGAGCTCCTACAATGAGCAGTTCTTC
CASSQEEWSSYNEQFF
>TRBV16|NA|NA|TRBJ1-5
TGTGCCAGCAGCCCCCTTGGCACACACCCGCAGCATTTT
CASSPLGTHPQHF
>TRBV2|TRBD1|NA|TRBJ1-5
TGTGCCAGCAGTGGACAGGGGGGAGAGCAGCCCCAGCATTTT
CASSGQGGEQPQHF
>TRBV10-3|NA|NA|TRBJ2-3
TGTGCCATCAGTGGGGGGACTGTAGATACGCAGTATTTT
CAISGGTVDTQYF
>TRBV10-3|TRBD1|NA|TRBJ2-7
TGTGCCATCAGTGAGTCTACAGGGGGCCCAAACGAGCAGTACTTC
CAISESTGGPNEQYF
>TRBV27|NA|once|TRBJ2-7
TGTGCCAGCAGCCCGCCGGGACGGGCCTACGAGCAGTACTTC
CASSPPGRAYEQYF
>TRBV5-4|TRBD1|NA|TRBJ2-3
TGTGCCAGCAGCTTGGAGGACAGGGGGGATACGCAGTATTTT
CASSLEDRGDTQYF
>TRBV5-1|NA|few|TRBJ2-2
TGCGCCAGCAGCTTGGGGGGCCCCGGGGAGCTGTTTTTT
CASSLGGPGELFF